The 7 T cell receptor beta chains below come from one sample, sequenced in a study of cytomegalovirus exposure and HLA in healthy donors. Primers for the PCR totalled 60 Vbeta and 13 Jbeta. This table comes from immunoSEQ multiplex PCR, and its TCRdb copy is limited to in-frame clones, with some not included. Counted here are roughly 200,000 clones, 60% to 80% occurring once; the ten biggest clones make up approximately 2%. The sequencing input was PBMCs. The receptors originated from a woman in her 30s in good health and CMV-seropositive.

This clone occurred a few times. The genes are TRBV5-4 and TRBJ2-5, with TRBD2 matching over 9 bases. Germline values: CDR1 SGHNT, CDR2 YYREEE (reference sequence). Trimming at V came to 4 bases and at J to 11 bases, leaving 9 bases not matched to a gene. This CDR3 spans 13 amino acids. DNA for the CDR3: TGTGCCAGCAGCCACACGTCGACTAGCGGACAGTACTTC. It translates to CASSHTSTSGQYF.

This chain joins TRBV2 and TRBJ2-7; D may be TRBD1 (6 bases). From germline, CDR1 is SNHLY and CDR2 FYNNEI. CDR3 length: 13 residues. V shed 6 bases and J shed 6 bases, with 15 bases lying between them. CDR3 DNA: TGTGCCAGCAGCAGGTCACAGGGCCTCGAGCAGTACTTC. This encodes CASSRSQGLEQYF.

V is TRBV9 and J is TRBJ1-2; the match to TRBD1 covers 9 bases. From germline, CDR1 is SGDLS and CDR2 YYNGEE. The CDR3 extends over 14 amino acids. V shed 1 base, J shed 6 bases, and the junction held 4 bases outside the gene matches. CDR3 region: CASSVLTGGDGYTF. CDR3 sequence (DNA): TGTGCCAGCAGCGTACTAACAGGGGGCGATGGCTACACCTTC.

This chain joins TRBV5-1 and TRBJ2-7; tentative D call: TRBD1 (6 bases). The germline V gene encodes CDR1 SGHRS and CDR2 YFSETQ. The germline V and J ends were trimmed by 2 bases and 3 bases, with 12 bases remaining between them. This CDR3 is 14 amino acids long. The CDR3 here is CASSFRDIDYEQYF. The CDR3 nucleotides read TGCGCCAGCAGCTTCCGGGACATCGACTACGAGCAGTACTTC. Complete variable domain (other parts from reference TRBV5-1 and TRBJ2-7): KAGVTQTPRYLIKTRGQQVTLSCSPISGHRSVSWYQQTPGQGLQFLFEYFSETQRNKGNFPGRFSGRQFSNSRSEMNVSTLELGDSALYLCASSFRDIDYEQYFGPGTRLTVT.

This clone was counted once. The CDR3: CAISEVGANTGELFF. The DNA for the CDR3 is TGTGCCATCAGTGAGGTAGGGGCGAACACCGGGGAGCTGTTTTTT. The V call is TRBV10-3, the J call TRBJ2-2; TRBD1 is a possible D gene (5 bases). V was cut by 2 bases and J by 0 bases, with 7 bases left in between. Germline V lookup: CDR1 ENHRY, CDR2 SYGVKD. The CDR3 sequence is 15 residues long.

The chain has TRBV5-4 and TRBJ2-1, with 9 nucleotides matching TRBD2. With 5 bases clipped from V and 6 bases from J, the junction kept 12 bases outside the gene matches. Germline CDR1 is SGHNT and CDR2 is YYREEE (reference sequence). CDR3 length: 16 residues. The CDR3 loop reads CASRAPGLATSNEQFF. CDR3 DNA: TGTGCCAGCAGGGCCCCGGGACTAGCCACGTCCAATGAGCAGTTCTTC.

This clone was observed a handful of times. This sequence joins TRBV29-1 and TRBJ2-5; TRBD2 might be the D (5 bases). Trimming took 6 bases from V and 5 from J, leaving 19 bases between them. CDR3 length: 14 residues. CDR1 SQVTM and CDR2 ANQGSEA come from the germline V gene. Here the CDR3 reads CSVPTSMTLETQYF. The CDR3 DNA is TGCAGCGTACCCACTAGTATGACTTTGGAGACCCAGTACTTC.